These T cell receptor beta chains were read from a single sample in a study of T cells after yellow fever vaccination. Using its own MiXCR run on the 5' RACE reads, TCRdb lists one record per CDR3 protein. The repertoire holds a few hundred thousand distinct CDR3 sequences, with around 10% as singletons. Sequencing was performed on PBMCs, taken on the day of the first yellow fever vaccination. Receptor source: a man aged 18 to 29 who received the YFV17D yellow fever vaccine. Both conserved end residues are part of each CDR3. Each record gives: V gene, clone size, J gene, CDR3 protein. The size field is filled for only some rows; it gives once, few, many or a size class.

v_call: TRBV6-5
clone_size: -
j_call: TRBJ2-5
cdr3_aa: CASTFQGDQETQYF

v_call: TRBV15
clone_size: -
j_call: TRBJ1-2
cdr3_aa: CATSRDQGVANYGYTF

v_call: TRBV15
clone_size: -
j_call: TRBJ1-1
cdr3_aa: CATSSPLEENTEAFF

v_call: TRBV7-2
clone_size: many
j_call: TRBJ1-6
cdr3_aa: CASSPMGRYSPLHF

v_call: TRBV7-2
clone_size: few
j_call: TRBJ2-1
cdr3_aa: CASRHPRVSEQFF

v_call: TRBV28
clone_size: few
j_call: TRBJ1-6
cdr3_aa: CASSPNVGPLHF

v_call: TRBV3-1
clone_size: -
j_call: TRBJ1-1
cdr3_aa: CASSPSVVGTEAFF

v_call: TRBV6-5
clone_size: -
j_call: TRBJ2-5
cdr3_aa: CASSYHLLAGVLETQYF

v_call: TRBV7-3
clone_size: -
j_call: TRBJ1-3
cdr3_aa: CASSLPTVNPIYSGNTIYF

v_call: TRBV2
clone_size: few
j_call: TRBJ1-1
cdr3_aa: CASSPATRGTEAFF

v_call: TRBV2
clone_size: -
j_call: TRBJ2-2
cdr3_aa: CASSVDRGTGELFF

v_call: TRBV19
clone_size: -
j_call: TRBJ2-3
cdr3_aa: CASSAGQAVPDTQYF

v_call: TRBV2
clone_size: -
j_call: TRBJ2-3
cdr3_aa: CANPGTSGGQSTDTQYF

v_call: TRBV5-1
clone_size: -
j_call: TRBJ2-5
cdr3_aa: CASSLGDKETQYF

v_call: TRBV20-1
clone_size: -
j_call: TRBJ2-2
cdr3_aa: CSALQGAAGELFF

v_call: TRBV12-3/TRBV12-4
clone_size: -
j_call: TRBJ2-3
cdr3_aa: CASSSGTSGFTDTQYF

v_call: TRBV29-1
clone_size: many
j_call: TRBJ2-7
cdr3_aa: CSVRDRDRLDF

v_call: TRBV24-1
clone_size: -
j_call: TRBJ2-2
cdr3_aa: CATSDRARYTGELFF

v_call: TRBV5-8
clone_size: -
j_call: TRBJ2-3
cdr3_aa: CASSPGHYTDTQYF

v_call: TRBV25-1
clone_size: -
j_call: TRBJ2-5
cdr3_aa: CASSPTQGVSVMETQYF

v_call: TRBV5-6
clone_size: -
j_call: TRBJ1-2
cdr3_aa: CASSIPGQGLYGYTF

v_call: TRBV20-1
clone_size: -
j_call: TRBJ1-6
cdr3_aa: CSARTGINSPLHF

v_call: TRBV5-1
clone_size: many
j_call: TRBJ2-7
cdr3_aa: CASSLTSTYEQYF

v_call: TRBV5-1
clone_size: -
j_call: TRBJ2-7
cdr3_aa: CASSLVPSGGTYEQYF

v_call: TRBV12-3/TRBV12-4
clone_size: few
j_call: TRBJ1-1
cdr3_aa: CASSLAPGGLLGEAFF

v_call: TRBV6-5
clone_size: few
j_call: TRBJ1-1
cdr3_aa: CASSYSSAMSLGAFF

v_call: TRBV19
clone_size: -
j_call: TRBJ2-2
cdr3_aa: CASSIQGGARAGELFF

v_call: TRBV7-2
clone_size: -
j_call: TRBJ1-1
cdr3_aa: CASSPGPLNTEAFF

v_call: TRBV10-3
clone_size: many
j_call: TRBJ2-5
cdr3_aa: CATKGQGAETQYF

v_call: TRBV7-3
clone_size: many
j_call: TRBJ2-1
cdr3_aa: CASTLTPNTKKFF

v_call: TRBV6-1
clone_size: many
j_call: TRBJ2-5
cdr3_aa: CASSEVTATETQYF

v_call: TRBV3-1
clone_size: -
j_call: TRBJ1-4
cdr3_aa: CASSQDRGPEKLFF

v_call: TRBV6-2/TRBV6-3
clone_size: few
j_call: TRBJ2-1
cdr3_aa: CASSSPFGGSGNEQFF

v_call: TRBV6-1
clone_size: few
j_call: TRBJ1-4
cdr3_aa: CASSMPGTAANEKLFF

v_call: TRBV20-1
clone_size: few
j_call: TRBJ1-2
cdr3_aa: CSAYLQGGGYTF

v_call: TRBV5-1
clone_size: -
j_call: TRBJ1-2
cdr3_aa: CASSSVGNYGYTF

v_call: TRBV7-3
clone_size: few
j_call: TRBJ2-7
cdr3_aa: CASRYPGQGTYEQYF

v_call: TRBV6-1
clone_size: few
j_call: TRBJ2-5
cdr3_aa: CASTLAGTETQYF

v_call: TRBV7-9
clone_size: few
j_call: TRBJ2-3
cdr3_aa: CASSSFSGVYTDTQYF

v_call: TRBV3-1
clone_size: many
j_call: TRBJ2-1
cdr3_aa: CASSQDPTEGRVVFF

v_call: TRBV7-6
clone_size: -
j_call: TRBJ2-1
cdr3_aa: CASSLQYVGDEQFF

v_call: TRBV12-3/TRBV12-4
clone_size: -
j_call: TRBJ1-5
cdr3_aa: CASSLAVTLAQHF

v_call: TRBV6-2/TRBV6-3
clone_size: -
j_call: TRBJ2-5
cdr3_aa: CASSYSPRDQYF

v_call: TRBV7-3
clone_size: -
j_call: TRBJ2-3
cdr3_aa: CASSLNGGGAPDTQYF

v_call: TRBV6-2/TRBV6-3
clone_size: few
j_call: TRBJ2-1
cdr3_aa: CASTRMMKLGGGGDGNEQFF

v_call: TRBV5-1
clone_size: few
j_call: TRBJ2-7
cdr3_aa: CASTLTGSYEQYF

v_call: TRBV5-1
clone_size: few
j_call: TRBJ1-1
cdr3_aa: CASSQIGGDEAFF

v_call: TRBV29-1
clone_size: few
j_call: TRBJ2-3
cdr3_aa: CSVDLGVSSDTQYF

v_call: TRBV5-6
clone_size: few
j_call: TRBJ1-6
cdr3_aa: CASSFSPGQNSPLHF

v_call: TRBV29-1
clone_size: few
j_call: TRBJ1-5
cdr3_aa: CSVRASNQPQHF